The entry that follows covers one T cell receptor beta chain sequence. Its antigen is as yet unknown. TCRdb's table, derived via immunoSEQ multiplex PCR, lists solely in-frame clones and lacks some. The repertoire holds approximately 35,000 clones, with 85% to 90% as singletons. Documented time point: newly diagnosed, previously untreated cHL patient sample. Researchers used magnetic negative selection to pull out pure CD4+ T cells from thawed PBMCs. This CDR3 contains 13 residues. Germline V gene lookup returns CDR1 KGHSH and CDR2 LQKENI. The V and J ends lost 2 bases and 7 bases, in that order; junction bases with no gene match: 4. The data were taken from a study of PD-1 blockade in classical Hodgkin lymphoma. Findings and caveats of the study: Sources of repertoire differences remain undefined, possibly disease activity or prior therapy. Baseline TCR diversity was reportedly lower in newly diagnosed patients than in healthy donors. It was reported as lower still in relapsed/refractory patients.

This clonotype originated in a human donor with classical Hodgkin lymphoma. The rearrangement links TRBV18 to TRBJ2-7, with TRBD1 identical over 8 bases. The material sequenced was CD4+ T cells from blood. The CDR3 sequence is CASSPWGQEEQYF. CDR3 DNA sequence: TGTGCCAGCTCACCATGGGGACAGGAAGAGCAGTACTTC.